These 26 T cell receptor beta chains share one sample of origin, sequenced in a study of blood T cells in healthy people across ages. With a J-beta primer mix and a sample-barcoded 5' primer, a second PCR ran roughly 6 to 12 cycles. MiXCR was run by TCRdb on the 5' RACE reads, yielding one entry per CDR3 protein. The table lists around 990,000 distinct CDR3 sequences, 20% to 25% of them singletons. These same records also appear under a second study, on T cells of mothers and their children.

The sequenced material came from blood. These receptors came from a girl aged 2 to 10 in good health.

The chain combines TRBV12-3 or TRBV12-4 with TRBJ1-6, with D uncertain. The V end was cut by 3 bases, the J end by 10 bases, with 10 bases between. The CDR3 sequence is 13 residues long. CDR3 DNA sequence: TGTGCCAGCAGTTTTGCAGGAAAGTCACCCCTCCACTTT. It is translated as CASSFAGKSPLHF.

This chain links TRBV7-3 with TRBJ1-5; no firm D call. V was pared by 2 bases and J by 6 bases, with 8 bases between. Germline CDR1 reads SGHTA; CDR2 reads FQGTGA. The CDR3 is 13 amino acids. CDR3 in DNA: TGTGCCAGCAGCTTATCGGGTGCTCAGCCCCAGCATTTT. It encodes CASSLSGAQPQHF.

Concerning this clonotype: The CDR3 end shows no conserved phenylalanine or tryptophan, and so a read error is likely. The genes are TRBV3-1 and TRBJ2-3; 8 positions agree with TRBD1. Unmatched junction bases numbered 6, after V lost 0 bases and J lost 4 bases. The CDR3 has 16 residues. From germline, CDR1 is LGHDT and CDR2 YNNKEL (reference sequence). The CDR3 here is CASSQDKQGGADTQYL. CDR3 sequence (DNA): TGTGCCAGCAGCCAAGATAAACAGGGGGGAGCAGATACGCAGTATCTT.

The rearrangement uses TRBV29-1 and TRBJ2-2; unclear D gene. In germline, CDR1 is SQVTM, CDR2 ANQGSEA. V was cut by 6 bases and J by 7 bases, with 15 bases left in between. This CDR3 comprises 13 residues. The CDR3 loop reads CSVSGRPRGELFF. CDR3 coding DNA: TGCAGCGTCTCAGGACGGCCCCGCGGGGAGCTGTTTTTT.

The chain links TRBV20-1 to TRBJ1-2; TRBD1 matches at 7 bases. The germline V gene encodes CDR1 DFQATT and CDR2 SNEGSKA (reference sequence). V gave up 6 bases and J gave up 0 bases; unmatched junction bases: 7. CDR3 length equals 14 residues. CDR3 sequence: CSAIQGVANYGYTF. The CDR3 coding sequence is TGCAGTGCCATTCAGGGGGTAGCTAACTATGGCTACACCTTC.

The chain uses TRBV28 and TRBJ2-2; D may be TRBD2 (5 bases). Trimming removed 2 bases from V and 13 bases from J, with 14 bases in between. This CDR3 spans 13 amino acids. Germline assignment: CDR1 MDHEN and CDR2 SYDVKM. The CDR3 region has the DNA TGTGCCAGCAGTTTACCTCTAGCAACCGGGCTGTTTTTT. It codes for CASSLPLATGLFF.

The rearrangement joins TRBV6-6 to TRBJ2-7; D is perhaps TRBD2 (6 bases). The germline V and J ends were trimmed by 6 bases and 5 bases, with 14 bases remaining between them. The CDR3 runs 13 residues. From germline, CDR1 is MNHNY and CDR2 SVGAGI (reference sequence). CDR3 sequence reads: CASSRGNRDEQYF. The CDR3 nucleotides read TGTGCCAGCAGCCGCGGGAACCGTGACGAGCAGTACTTC.

The J gene is TRBJ1-2, the V gene TRBV6-1; D ambiguous. This CDR3 has 17 amino acids. The V end was cut by 0 bases, the J end by 6 bases, with 20 bases between. Germline V CDR1 and CDR2: MNHNS, SASEGT. The CDR3 is CASSEANLFFTSDGYTF. CDR3 bases: TGTGCCAGCAGTGAAGCGAACCTCTTTTTTACGAGTGATGGCTACACCTTC.

V gene TRBV6-1 combines with J gene TRBJ1-3, with no clear D. This CDR3 has 14 amino acids. Trimming removed 3 bases from V and 3 bases from J, with 9 bases in between. Looked up from germline, CDR1 is MNHNS and CDR2 is SASEGT. CDR3 amino acids: CASSDGDIGNTIYF. The CDR3 DNA reads as TGTGCCAGCAGTGACGGTGATATTGGAAACACCATATATTTT.

As concerns this clonotype: A clone one base away is much larger, so this may be a read error. The chain carries TRBV4-1 and TRBJ2-7, with 8 nucleotides matching TRBD2. CDR3 length equals 15 residues. Germline V lookup: CDR1 MGHRA, CDR2 YSYEKL. CDR3 loop: CASSQGVAGGYDQYF. Here the CDR3 DNA reads TGCGCCAGCAGCCAAGGGGTTGCGGGAGGTTACGACCAGTACTTC.

The chain couples TRBV24-1 to TRBJ1-3; D is undetermined. The germline V and J ends were trimmed by 9 bases and 7 bases, with 18 bases remaining between them. From germline, CDR1 is KGHDR and CDR2 SFDVKD. This CDR3 region has 14 residues. The CDR3 nucleotides read TGTGCCACCCTGAAGGAACCCTGTAAGAACACCATATATTTT. Translation gives CATLKEPCKNTIYF.

The rearrangement joins TRBV29-1 to TRBJ1-1; perhaps TRBD1 as D (5 bases). Trimming removed 7 bases from V and 4 bases from J, with 16 bases in between. Germline values: CDR1 SQVTM, CDR2 ANQGSEA. This CDR3 is 13 amino acids long. The CDR3 reads CSAQPGRGTEAFF. DNA for the CDR3: TGCAGCGCCCAACCCGGAAGGGGCACTGAAGCTTTCTTT.

The chain carries TRBV29-1 and TRBJ2-5, with D possibly being TRBD1 or TRBD2 (5 bases each). Germline assignment: CDR1 SQVTM and CDR2 ANQGSEA. V lost 6 bases and J lost 9, with 5 bases in between. The CDR3 consists of 8 residues. CDR3: CSVGAQYF. The CDR3 DNA follows: TGCAGCGTGGGGGCCCAGTACTTC.

This clonotype has just a few counts. The chain is built from TRBV2 and TRBJ2-2; 7 nucleotides align to TRBD2. This CDR3 has 15 amino acids. Germline assignment: CDR1 SNHLY and CDR2 FYNNEI. Trimming took 4 bases from V and 5 from J; bases not matched to a gene: 7. The CDR3 loop reads CASSGPLASTGELFF. The CDR3 DNA reads TGTGCCAGCAGTGGCCCACTAGCGAGTACCGGGGAGCTGTTTTTT.

This sequence joins TRBV29-1 and TRBJ2-5; D is unresolved. Germline V CDR1 and CDR2: SQVTM, ANQGSEA. Trimming stripped 6 bases from V and 6 bases from J, with 23 bases between. The CDR3 runs to 15 residues. CDR3 sequence: CSVRNMGPLQKTQYF. CDR3 bases: TGCAGCGTCAGAAATATGGGTCCCCTACAGAAGACCCAGTACTTC.

This clonotype came up a few times. The gene calls are TRBV7-2 and TRBJ1-1, with TRBD1 matching 9 bases. CDR3 length: 15 amino acids. J gave up 4 bases and V 3 bases, and 6 bases lay outside the gene matches. Germline V gene data show CDR1 as SGHTA and CDR2 as FQGNSA. This CDR3 reads CASSFTGTGSTEAFF. The CDR3 nucleotides read TGTGCCAGCAGCTTCACCGGGACAGGGAGCACTGAAGCTTTCTTT.

The chain has TRBV27 and TRBJ2-5; D may be TRBD2 (6 bases). The J call is uncertain, as TRBJ2-7 better fits the DNA end. Germline V gives CDR1 MNHEY, CDR2 SMNVEV (reference sequence). The CDR3 covers 13 residues. CDR3 protein: CASSFFGGNEQYF. CDR3 DNA sequence: TGTGCCAGCAGTTTTTTCGGGGGTAACGAGCAGTACTTC.

There are a few counts of this clonotype. The gene calls are TRBV6-1 and TRBJ2-1, with TRBD2 as a possible D gene (6 bases). The V gene's germline CDR1 is MNHNS and CDR2 SASEGT. The CDR3 has 16 residues. The V and J ends lost 3 bases and 2 bases respectively, with 14 bases between them. CDR3 sequence: CASSDPGSGPYNEQFF. CDR3 sequence (DNA): TGTGCCAGCAGTGATCCCGGGAGCGGACCCTACAATGAGCAGTTCTTC.

Details on this clonotype: The junction departs from the called germline gene at one end, perhaps through a read error. The chain has TRBV20-1 and TRBJ1-6; D unresolved. The CDR3 runs 13 residues. CDR1 and CDR2 (germline): DFQATT, SNEGSKA (reference sequence). CDR3 sequence reads: CSARSSYNSPLRF. In nucleotides, the CDR3 is TGCAGTGCACGGTCATCCTATAATTCACCCCTCCGCTTT.

This sequence joins TRBV20-1 and TRBJ2-1, with TRBD1 matching 9 bases. The end of the DNA fits TRBJ2-7 better, so the J call may be wrong. Germline CDR1 is DFQATT and CDR2 is SNEGSKA (reference sequence). This CDR3 is 15 amino acids long. CDR3 sequence (DNA): TGCAGTGCCTTAGAGGGGACAGGGACTACCTACGAGCAGTACTTC. Encoded protein: CSALEGTGTTYEQYF.

Details on this clonotype: Germline and junction disagree at one end, which may indicate a read error. The genes are TRBV28 and TRBJ2-2, with a possible D match to TRBD2 (5 bases). Germline V gives CDR1 MDHEN, CDR2 SYDVKM. The CDR3 runs 14 residues. The CDR3 protein is CASSLKRYTGELSF. CDR3 DNA: TGTGCCAGCAGTTTGAAACGGTACACCGGGGAGCTGTCTTTT.

This clonotype was seen once. This CDR3 is missing its conserved last phenylalanine or tryptophan, likely due to a read error. The gene calls are TRBV4-1 and TRBJ1-4; D is undetermined. The length of the CDR3 is 15 residues. Germline V gene sequence: CDR1 MGHRA, CDR2 YSYEKL. V was shortened by 7 bases and J by 2 bases, with 14 bases between the two germline ends. CDR3 nucleotide sequence: TGCGCCAGCATGCTTCAAGGAGGCACTAATGAAAAACTGTTTTCT. It translates to CASMLQGGTNEKLFS.

The sample holds a few counts of this clonotype. The rearrangement links TRBV7-8 to TRBJ2-5; a weak D match, TRBD2 (5 bases). The J call is uncertain, as TRBJ2-7 better fits the DNA end. CDR1 SGHVS and CDR2 FQNEAQ come from the germline V gene. This CDR3 contains 19 residues. The CDR3 spells CASSLEPSYTPRTSYEQYF. In nucleotides, the CDR3 is TGTGCCAGCAGCTTAGAACCTAGCTATACTCCGAGAACCTCCTACGAGCAGTACTTC.

This clonotype was observed a handful of times. The DNA of the CDR3 is TGTGCTAGTGCCGTACTAGCGGGTACCTACAATGAGCAGTTCTTC. This codes for CASAVLAGTYNEQFF. The chain joins TRBV12-5 to TRBJ2-1, with 9 bases aligning to TRBD2. CDR3 length: 15 residues. CDR1 is LGHNT and CDR2 is FRNRAP in the germline V gene. Unmatched junction bases numbered 6, after V lost 7 bases and J lost 2 bases.

This clonotype has a count of ten or more. The V and J genes are TRBV18 and TRBJ2-5; D could derive from TRBD1 or TRBD2 (5 bases each). Trimming removed 8 bases from V and 1 base from J, with 11 bases in between. Germline-derived CDR1 and CDR2 are KGHSH and LQKENI. The CDR3 sequence is 13 residues long. The DNA for the CDR3 is TGTGCCAGCAGCCCGGGGCGCCAAGAGACCCAGTACTTC. Protein: CASSPGRQETQYF. Based on the CDR3 plus reference TRBV18 and TRBJ2-5, the full variable domain is NAGVMQNPRHLVRRRGQEARLRCSPMKGHSHVYWYRQLPEEGLKFMVYLQKENIIDESGMPKERFSAEFPKEGPSILRIQQVVRGDSAAYFCASSPGRQETQYFGPGTRLLVL.

This CDR3 is CASSQAGLAAQETQYF. The CDR3 DNA is TGTGCCAGCAGCCAAGCGGGACTAGCGGCCCAAGAGACCCAGTACTTC. The genes are TRBV3-1 and TRBJ2-5, with 11 positions matching TRBD2. The CDR3 totals 16 residues. The V gene's germline CDR1 is LGHDT and CDR2 YNNKEL (reference sequence). The V segment lost 1 base and the J segment 1 base; nucleotides outside the gene matches: 2.